Included here is one T cell receptor beta chain sequence, with context. Its target is unknown. The data stem from a study of molecular identifiers for immune sequencing clone quantification. Naive CD8 libraries used roughly 17,000 to 1,000,000 sorted cells and 10%, 30% or 50% RNA. CD8+CD4-CCR7+CD45RA+ cells were sorted as naive CD8 T cells. With V trimmed by 5 bases and J by 3 bases, 9 bases remained unmatched. CDR3 length: 17 amino acids. Previously reported methods and listed TCR primers produced the bulk TCR libraries. TCRdb analysed the PCR reads with MiXCR anew, one entry per CDR3 protein. Seen here are under 600,000 distinct CDR3 sequences, over 20% observed once, and the top ten hold around 0.84%. Study-wide results and caveats: Clones above 20 RNA copies contained over 97% of effector molecules but under 1% of naive ones.

This clonotype was sampled from a human donor in good health. Some libraries in this study had Jurkat cell RNA spiked in. Specimen: naive CD8+ T cells from blood, with Jurkat cell RNA spiked in. The subset is: FACS-sorted CD8+CD4-CCR7+CD45RA+ naive T cells. The chain links TRBV12-3 or TRBV12-4 to TRBJ1-5; 11 nucleotides agree with TRBD1. CDR3: CASSPGQGALFNQPQHF. The CDR3 region has the DNA TGTGCCAGCAGTCCAGGACAGGGGGCGTTGTTCAATCAGCCCCAGCATTTT.